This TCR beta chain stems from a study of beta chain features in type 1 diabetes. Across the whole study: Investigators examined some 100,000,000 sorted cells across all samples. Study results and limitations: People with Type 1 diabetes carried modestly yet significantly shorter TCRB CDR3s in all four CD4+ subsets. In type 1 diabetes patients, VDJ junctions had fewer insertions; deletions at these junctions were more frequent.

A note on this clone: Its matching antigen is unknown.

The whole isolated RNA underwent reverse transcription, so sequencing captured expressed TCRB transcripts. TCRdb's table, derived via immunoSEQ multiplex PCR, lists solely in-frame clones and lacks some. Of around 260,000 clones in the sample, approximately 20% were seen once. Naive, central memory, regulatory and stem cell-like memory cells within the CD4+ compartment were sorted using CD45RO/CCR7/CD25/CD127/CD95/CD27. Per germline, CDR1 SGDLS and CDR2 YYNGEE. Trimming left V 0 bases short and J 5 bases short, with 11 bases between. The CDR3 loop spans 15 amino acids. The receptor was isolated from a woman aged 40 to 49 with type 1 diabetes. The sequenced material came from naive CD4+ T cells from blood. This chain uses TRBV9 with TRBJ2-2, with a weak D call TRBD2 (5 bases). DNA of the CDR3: TGTGCCAGCAGCGTAGAGGCGCGGAGGACCGGGGAGCTGTTTTTT. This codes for CASSVEARRTGELFF.